Sequencing of this TCR beta chain was carried out in a study of T cell clonotyping in hematopoietic cell transplantation. V dropped 7 bases and J dropped 0 bases, with 10 bases sitting between them. This CDR3 spans 13 amino acids. Germline V gene sequence: CDR1 MNHNS, CDR2 SASEGT. Study outcomes and limitations: Graft donor and pretransplant recipient Inverse Simpson Index values predicted broader posttransplant TCR diversity.

TCRdb keeps only in-frame clones here, not all; method: immunoSEQ multiplex PCR. The sample has 15,000 to 20,000 clones; roughly 80% are singletons. Time point denoted: recipient sample about 28 days before transplant, after cytoreduction. With regard to this clone: Its antigen is undetermined.

The receptor's source is a man aged 55 to 70 with acute myeloid leukemia. Some clones in this sample may be carry-over from other donors' samples. The source was peripheral blood mononuclear cells, collected before stem cell transplant. The gene calls are TRBV6-1 and TRBJ2-7; tentatively, D is TRBD2 (5 bases). The CDR3: CASTAGASYEQYF. CDR3 DNA: TGTGCCAGCACGGCGGGTGCCTCCTACGAGCAGTACTTC.